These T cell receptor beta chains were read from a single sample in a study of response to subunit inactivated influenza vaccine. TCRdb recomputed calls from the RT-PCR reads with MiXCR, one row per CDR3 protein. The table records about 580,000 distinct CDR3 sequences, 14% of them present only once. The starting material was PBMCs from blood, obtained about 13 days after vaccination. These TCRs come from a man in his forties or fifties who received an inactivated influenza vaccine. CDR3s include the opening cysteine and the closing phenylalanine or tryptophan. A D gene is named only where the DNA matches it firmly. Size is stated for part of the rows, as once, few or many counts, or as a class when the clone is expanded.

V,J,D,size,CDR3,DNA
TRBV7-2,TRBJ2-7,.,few,CASSLERGGEQYF,TGTGCCAGCAGCTTAGAACGGGGCGGCGAGCAGTACTTC
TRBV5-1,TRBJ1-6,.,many,CASSLQGHNSPLHF,TGCGCCAGCAGCTTGCAGGGGCATAATTCACCCCTCCACTTT
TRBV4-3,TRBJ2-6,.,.,CASRSDHSSGANVLTF,TGCGCCAGCAGATCGGACCACAGCTCTGGGGCCAACGTCCTGACTTTC
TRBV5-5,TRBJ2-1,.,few,CASSLFGLSYNEQFF,TGTGCCAGCAGCTTGTTCGGGCTCTCCTACAATGAGCAGTTCTTC
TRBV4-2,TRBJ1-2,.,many,CASSQDRDYGYTF,TGTGCCAGCAGCCAAGACAGGGATTATGGCTACACCTTC
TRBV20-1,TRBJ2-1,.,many,CSARDRTVYNEQFF,TGCAGTGCTAGAGATCGTACAGTTTACAATGAGCAGTTCTTC
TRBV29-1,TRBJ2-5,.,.,CSVEQDLRETQYF,TGCAGCGTTGAGCAGGATTTAAGAGAGACCCAGTACTTC
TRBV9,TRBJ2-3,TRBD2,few,CASSASGRAAITDTQYF,TGTGCCAGCAGCGCGAGCGGGAGGGCCGCTATCACAGATACGCAGTATTTT
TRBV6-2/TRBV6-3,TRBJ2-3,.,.,CASSQPWASGTDTQYF,TGTGCCAGCAGCCAACCCTGGGCTAGCGGCACAGATACGCAGTATTTT
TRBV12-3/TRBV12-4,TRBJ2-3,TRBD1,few,CASSIGQGSTDTQYF,TGTGCCAGCAGTATCGGACAGGGATCCACAGATACGCAGTATTTT
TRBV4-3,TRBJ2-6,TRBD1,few,CASSQKFRGLGGANVLTF,TGCGCCAGCAGCCAAAAGTTCAGGGGGCTGGGAGGGGCCAACGTCCTGACTTTC
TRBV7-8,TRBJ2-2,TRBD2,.,CASSLGGSGDTGELFF,TGTGCCAGCAGCTTAGGGGGTAGCGGGGATACCGGGGAGCTGTTTTTT
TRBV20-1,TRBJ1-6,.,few,CSAQVGVSSPLHF,TGCAGTGCTCAGGTTGGGGTGAGCTCACCCCTCCACTTT
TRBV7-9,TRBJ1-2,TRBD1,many,CASSAGGNYGYTF,TGTGCCAGCAGCGCAGGGGGGAACTATGGCTACACCTTC
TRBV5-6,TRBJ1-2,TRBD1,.,CASSLAGQRGYTF,TGTGCCAGCAGCTTGGCGGGACAGCGGGGCTACACCTTC
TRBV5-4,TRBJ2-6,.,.,CASSIGQAFLSGANVLTF,TGTGCCAGCAGCATAGGACAAGCCTTTCTCTCTGGGGCCAACGTCCTGACTTTC
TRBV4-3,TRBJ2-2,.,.,CASSQDYTRVTGELFF,TGCGCCAGCAGCCAAGACTATACCAGGGTCACCGGGGAGCTGTTTTTT
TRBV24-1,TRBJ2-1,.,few,CATSENNNEQFF,TGTGCCACCAGTGAAAACAACAATGAGCAGTTCTTC
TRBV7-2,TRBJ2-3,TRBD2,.,CASSPVSGRADTQYF,TGTGCCAGCAGCCCGGTTAGCGGGAGGGCAGATACGCAGTATTTT
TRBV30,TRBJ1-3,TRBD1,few,CAWSETGVGNTIYF,TGTGCCTGGAGCGAAACAGGGGTTGGAAACACCATATATTTT
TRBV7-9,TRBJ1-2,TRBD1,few,CASSPGTDLYGYTF,TGTGCCAGCAGTCCCGGGACAGACCTCTATGGCTACACCTTC